This T cell receptor (beta chain) was documented in a study of blood T cell repertoires in COVID-19. In the source study's methods: Nucleated cell number was recorded as an estimate derived from reference gene primer amplification. The method was immunoSEQ multiplex PCR; TCRdb's version includes in-frame clones alone and lacks a portion of them. Clone size and V and J calls were adopted from that table, with D and trimming inferred from the DNA. The data contain roughly 150,000 clones, roughly 84% of them singletons. The V segment lost 4 bases and the J segment 4 bases; nucleotides outside the gene matches: 3. The CDR3 extends over 15 amino acids. Germline V gene sequence: CDR1 SGHRS, CDR2 YFSETQ. This clone was found a few times.

The sequenced sample consisted of peripheral blood. The V gene is TRBV5-1, the J gene TRBJ1-6; 9 bases agree with TRBD1. The source of this sequence is a woman in her forties or fifties in a cohort sampled during active or convalescent COVID-19. This CDR3 is CASSRDRVYNSPLHF. Written as DNA, the CDR3 is TGCGCCAGCAGCCGGGACAGGGTATATAATTCACCCCTCCACTTT.